The 14 T cell receptor beta chains listed next were all sequenced from one sample in a study of CD8+CD57+ T cells in acquired aplastic anemia. Whoever was chosen for sequencing had shown CD8+CD57+ cell expansion by flow cytometry. Genomic DNA acted as the template from which TCR beta VDJ combination and CDR3 sequence profiling were carried out. TCRdb independently ran MiXCR on the reads; one entry per CDR3 protein. The sample has hundreds of thousands of distinct CDR3 sequences, roughly a third seen once; the top ten hold less than 1%. The sequenced sample consisted of sorted CD4+, CD8+, or CD8+CD57+ T cells (not recorded which) from PBMCs. The receptors derive from a human donor with aplastic anemia.

The sample holds a few counts of this clonotype. The chain is built from TRBV11-2 and TRBJ2-1; 7 bases match TRBD1. J lost 7 bases, V lost 2 bases, and 11 bases had no gene match. The CDR3 runs 16 residues. The germline V gene encodes CDR1 SGHAT and CDR2 FQNNGV. The CDR3 nucleotides are TGTGCCAGCAGCTTATCTGGGGCAGGGGGTTTTAATGAGCAGTTCTTC. Its protein is CASSLSGAGGFNEQFF.

A single count supports this clonotype. At one end the junction does not follow the germline gene, possibly because of a read error. V usage is TRBV7-7 and J usage is TRBJ2-3; D tentatively fits TRBD1 or TRBD2 (5 bases each). CDR1 and CDR2 from the germline V gene are SSHAT and FNYEAQ (reference sequence). This CDR3 is built from 16 residues. The CDR3 nucleotides read TGTGCTAGCAGCTTATTTCTAGTGGGGGACACAGATACGCAGTATTTT. Its protein is CASSLFLVGDTDTQYF.

Turning to this clonotype: A read error is possible here, since a much larger clone lies one base away. This chain connects TRBV13 to TRBJ2-7; possibly TRBD2 for D (6 bases). The CDR3 runs 15 residues. Germline loops: CDR1 PRHDT, CDR2 FYEKMQ (reference sequence). CDR3 DNA sequence: TGTGCCAGCGCCCCAAACGCGGGAATCGAATACGAGCGGTACTTC. Residues: CASAPNAGIEYERYF.

The chain uses TRBV7-6 and TRBJ2-1, with D unclear. In germline, CDR1 is SGHVS, CDR2 FNYEAQ. The CDR3 is 17 residues long. V was pared by 5 bases and J by 0 bases, with 17 bases between. The CDR3 bases are TGTGCCAGCAGCCCTTATAGTGGGTGGAGCTCCTACAATGAGCAGTTCTTC. It codes for CASSPYSGWSSYNEQFF.

This clonotype was recorded at least ten times. The chain links TRBV14 to TRBJ2-3; 10 bases align to TRBD2. With 0 bases clipped from V and 2 bases from J, the junction kept 5 bases outside the gene matches. This CDR3 has 17 amino acids. Germline V gene lookup returns CDR1 SGHDN and CDR2 FVKESK. CDR3 bases: TGTGCCAGCAGCCAAGAACTAGCGGGGATATACACAGATACGCAGTATTTT. As protein: CASSQELAGIYTDTQYF.

This clonotype was seen at least ten times. V and J are TRBV2 and TRBJ2-7, with 10 bases that match TRBD2. CDR1 SNHLY and CDR2 FYNNEI come from the germline V gene. There are 13 residues in the CDR3. The J segment lost 6 bases and the V segment lost 4 bases, leaving 3 bases of the junction unmatched. The CDR3 loop reads CASSVSSGSEQYF. The CDR3 DNA reads as TGTGCCAGCAGTGTGTCTAGCGGGAGCGAGCAGTACTTC. The full variable domain, its missing parts supplied by reference TRBV2 and TRBJ2-7, is EPEVTQTPSHQVTQMGQEVILRCVPISNHLYFYWYRQILGQKVEFLVSFYNNEISEKSEIFDDQFSVERPDGSNFTLKIRSTKLEDSAMYFCASSVSSGSEQYFGPGTRLTVT.

With respect to this clonotype: Being one base from a much bigger clone, this may be a read error. The CDR3 nucleotides read TGCAGTGCTAGAGACGCAACCCACGGAGCCTCTGGGGCCAACGTCCTGACTTTC. It translates to CSARDATHGASGANVLTF. The chain is built from TRBV20-1 and TRBJ2-6; D gene uncertain. The V end was cut by 0 bases, the J end by 0 bases, with 15 bases between. CDR3 length: 18 amino acids. From germline, CDR1 is DFQATT and CDR2 SNEGSKA (reference sequence).

The chain carries TRBV5-1 and TRBJ2-7, with TRBD1 as a possible D gene (7 bases). Germline V CDR1 and CDR2: SGHRS, YFSETQ. This CDR3 comprises 15 residues. V dropped 2 bases and J dropped 4 bases, with 16 bases sitting between them. In DNA, the CDR3 is TGCGCCAGCAGCTTAAGCCGCCAGGGGGGTTACGAGCAGTACTTC. Residues: CASSLSRQGGYEQYF.

The rearrangement links TRBV7-3 to TRBJ2-5, with 9 bases that match TRBD2. J lost 5 bases, V lost 8 bases, and 15 bases had no gene match. The CDR3 is made up of 16 amino acids. Germline-derived CDR1 and CDR2 are SGHTA and FQGTGA. Here the CDR3 reads CASQGVGGGAAETQYF. In nucleotides, the CDR3 is TGTGCCAGCCAAGGAGTAGGCGGGGGGGCCGCGGAGACCCAGTACTTC. The whole variable domain, filled in from reference TRBV7-3 and TRBJ2-5, reads GAGVSQTPSNKVTEKGKYVELRCDPISGHTALYWYRQSLGQGPEFLIYFQGTGAADDSGLPNDRFFAVRPEGSVSTLKIQRTERGDSAVYLCASQGVGGGAAETQYFGPGTRLLVL.

The chain is built from TRBV25-1 and TRBJ2-3, with D perhaps given as TRBD1 or TRBD2 (5 bases each). Trimming left V 11 bases short and J 7 bases short, with 13 bases between. The germline V gene has CDR1 MGHDK and CDR2 SYGVNS. The CDR3 extends over 11 amino acids. The CDR3 sequence is CAWSEGNTQYF. In DNA form, the CDR3 reads TGTGCCTGGAGTGAGGGGAATACGCAGTATTTT.

For the CDR3, the DNA is TGTGCCAGCAGTTACTCGGGGAGTTATATGGGCTACACCTTC. It is translated as CASSYSGSYMGYTF. The chain uses TRBV6-5 and TRBJ1-2; D call uncertain. The CDR3 runs 14 residues. The germline CDR1 and CDR2 sequences are MNHEY and SVGAGI. Trimming took off 0 bases at V and 8 bases at J, with 13 bases between the two ends.

This clonotype has a count of ten or more. The chain combines TRBV2 with TRBJ1-2; possibly TRBD1 for D (5 bases). The CDR3 spans 15 residues. The V end was cut by 9 bases, the J end by 2 bases, with 19 bases between. Germline CDR1 SNHLY, CDR2 FYNNEI. For the CDR3, the DNA is TGTGCCAGGATGAACGGGACTCTTAGGAACTATGGCTACACCTTC. The encoded protein is CARMNGTLRNYGYTF. Full variable domain (rest looked up from reference TRBV2 and TRBJ1-2): EPEVTQTPSHQVTQMGQEVILRCVPISNHLYFYWYRQILGQKVEFLVSFYNNEISEKSEIFDDQFSVERPDGSNFTLKIRSTKLEDSAMYFCARMNGTLRNYGYTFGSGTRLTVV.

The CDR3 is CASSSPGQGGGYGYTF. The CDR3 DNA sequence: TGTGCCAGCAGTTCCCCGGGACAGGGGGGGGGATATGGCTACACCTTC. V gene TRBV12-3 or TRBV12-4 combines with J gene TRBJ1-2; 11 bases map to TRBD1. This CDR3 comprises 16 residues. The J segment lost 5 bases and the V segment lost 4 bases, leaving 9 bases of the junction unmatched.

Concerning this clonotype: It is likely a read error, because the conserved phenylalanine at the end of the CDR3 is missing. It is unclear where the CDR3 begins or ends on the DNA, so no DNA is shown, and the CDR3 is as TCRdb lists it. The chain has TRBV28 and TRBJ1-1. The CDR3 contains 9 residues when both ends are counted. Germline loops: CDR1 MDHEN, CDR2 SYDVKM. CDR3 amino acids: CASSFRTQY.